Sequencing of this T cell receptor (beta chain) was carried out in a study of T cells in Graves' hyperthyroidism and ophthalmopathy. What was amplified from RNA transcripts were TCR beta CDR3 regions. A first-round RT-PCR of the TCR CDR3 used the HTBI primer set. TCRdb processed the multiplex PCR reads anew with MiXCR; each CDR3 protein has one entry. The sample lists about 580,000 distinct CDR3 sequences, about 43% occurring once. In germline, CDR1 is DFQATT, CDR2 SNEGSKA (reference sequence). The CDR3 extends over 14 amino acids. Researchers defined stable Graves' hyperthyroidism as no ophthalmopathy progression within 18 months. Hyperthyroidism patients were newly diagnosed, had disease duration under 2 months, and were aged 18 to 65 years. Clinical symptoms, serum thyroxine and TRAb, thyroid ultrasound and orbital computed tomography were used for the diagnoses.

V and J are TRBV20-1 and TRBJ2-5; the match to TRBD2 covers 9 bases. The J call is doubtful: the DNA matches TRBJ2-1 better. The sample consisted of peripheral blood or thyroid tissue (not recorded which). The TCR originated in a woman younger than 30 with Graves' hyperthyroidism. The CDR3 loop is CSGESGRLHNEQFF. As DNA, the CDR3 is TGCAGTGGGGAAAGCGGGAGGCTCCACAATGAGCAGTTCTTC.